The 19 T cell receptor beta chains below all came from one sample that was sequenced in a study of T cell repertoires in cytomegalovirus infection. TCRdb called the reads again in MiXCR, with one record for every CDR3 protein. The table has around 190,000 distinct CDR3 sequences, 14% seen once; the top ten hold more than 20%. The sequenced sample was PBMCs. The receptors stem from a human donor in good health (CMV status not recorded). Some clones in this sample may be carry-over from other donors' samples.

J is TRBJ1-2 and V is TRBV12-5; D is possibly TRBD1 (6 bases). The CDR3 spans 11 residues. Trimming stripped 3 bases from V and 14 bases from J, with 13 bases between. Germline values: CDR1 LGHNT, CDR2 FRNRAP. The CDR3 region is CASGFRQAPTF. CDR3 nucleotide sequence: TGTGCTAGTGGTTTCCGACAGGCCCCTACCTTC.

This clonotype was counted between two and nine times. The CDR3 region has the DNA TGTGCCAGCAGCTTCAAGGCGGGAGTGAACGAGCAGTACTTC. Its translation is CASSFKAGVNEQYF. The genes are TRBV7-2 and TRBJ2-7; 7 positions agree with TRBD2. This CDR3 is built from 14 residues. Per germline, CDR1 SGHTA and CDR2 FQGNSA. V was pared by 3 bases and J by 5 bases, with 7 bases of the junction left unmatched.

The chain has TRBV10-2 and TRBJ2-2; the D is unclear. Germline V gives CDR1 WSHSY, CDR2 SAAADI. Trimming pared 2 bases from V and 5 bases from J, leaving 12 bases between. The CDR3 extends over 15 amino acids. Here the CDR3 reads CASSEVLGGTGELFF. Here the CDR3 DNA reads TGCGCCAGCAGTGAGGTTCTCGGCGGTACCGGGGAGCTGTTTTTT.

This clonotype showed up many times. The rearrangement links TRBV7-2 to TRBJ1-2; D is unresolved. Germline V CDR1 and CDR2: SGHTA, FQGNSA. There are 14 residues in the CDR3. Trimming removed 4 bases from V and 3 bases from J, with 12 bases in between. The DNA for the CDR3 is TGTGCCAGCAGCTCCAAAGCTAGGGACTATGGCTACACCTTC. It specifies CASSSKARDYGYTF.

The chain uses TRBV11-2 and TRBJ2-1, with TRBD2 matching over 9 bases. Unmatched junction bases numbered 4, after V lost 5 bases and J lost 11 bases. CDR1 and CDR2 from the germline V gene are SGHAT and FQNNGV. CDR3 length: 12 amino acids. The CDR3 DNA reads as TGTGCCAGCAGCCAAGGACTAGCGAAGCAGTTCTTC. As protein: CASSQGLAKQFF. Full variable domain (rest looked up from reference TRBV11-2 and TRBJ2-1): EAGVAQSPRYKIIEKRQSVAFWCNPISGHATLYWYQQILGQGPKLLIQFQNNGVVDDSQLPKDRFSAERLKGVDSTLKIQPAKLEDSAVYLCASSQGLAKQFFGPGTRLTVL.

This clonotype has ten or more counts. The V gene is TRBV7-2, the J gene TRBJ2-7; D may be TRBD1 (5 bases). Trimming removed 5 bases at V and 2 bases at J, with 13 bases between. The CDR3 consists of 14 residues. Germline CDR1 is SGHTA and CDR2 is FQGNSA. The CDR3 reads CASSPTGSPYEQYF. As DNA, the CDR3 is TGTGCCAGCAGCCCCACAGGCAGCCCCTACGAGCAGTACTTC.

This sequence joins TRBV12-3 or TRBV12-4 and TRBJ2-1; no definite D call. The CDR3 is 11 amino acids. V was clipped by 6 bases and J by 4 bases, with 4 bases between them. The CDR3 loop is CASSKYNEQFF. The CDR3, as DNA: TGTGCCAGCAGCAAATACAATGAGCAGTTCTTC.

This clonotype occurred a few times. CDR3 region: CSARVLAGGSTDTQYF. As DNA, the CDR3 is TGCAGTGCTAGAGTTTTAGCGGGAGGGAGCACAGATACGCAGTATTTT. V usage is TRBV20-1 and J usage is TRBJ2-3; 11 nucleotides match TRBD2. The CDR3 loop spans 16 amino acids. Germline V gene data show CDR1 as DFQATT and CDR2 as SNEGSKA (reference sequence). V gave up 1 base and J gave up 0 bases; unmatched junction bases: 3.

The sample holds a few counts of this clonotype. This chain joins TRBV5-6 and TRBJ2-5; D is undetermined. CDR3 size: 15 residues. Germline V gene sequence: CDR1 SGHDT, CDR2 YYEEEE. V lost 2 bases to trimming and J lost 4 bases, with 15 bases between them. The CDR3 is CASSFAAALGETQYF. The CDR3 DNA reads TGTGCCAGCAGCTTTGCGGCAGCCCTCGGAGAGACCCAGTACTTC.

This clonotype occurred a few times. This chain links TRBV7-3 with TRBJ2-3; no clear D gene. The V gene lost 4 bases and the J gene lost 4 bases, with 6 bases spanning the gap. The CDR3 is 12 residues long. The germline CDR1 and CDR2 sequences are SGHTA and FQGTGA. In nucleotides, the CDR3 is TGTGCCAGCAGCTACGAAGCAGATACGCAGTATTTT. This codes for CASSYEADTQYF.

The CDR3 DNA reads as TGCAGCTACTGGGGGCAAGACTACGAGCAGTACTTC. Amino acid sequence: CSYWGQDYEQYF. The chain recombines TRBV29-1 with TRBJ2-7; TRBD1 might be the D (6 bases). The CDR3 consists of 12 residues. The germline V gene has CDR1 SQVTM and CDR2 ANQGSEA. Trimming removed 8 bases at V and 3 bases at J, with 14 bases between.

The CDR3 loop reads CASSMGDRYTGELFF. In DNA form, the CDR3 reads TGCGCCAGCAGCATGGGGGACAGGTACACCGGGGAGCTGTTTTTT. The chain has TRBV5-1 and TRBJ2-2; TRBD1 matches 8 bases. CDR3 length: 15 residues. The germline V gene has CDR1 SGHRS and CDR2 YFSETQ. Germline trimming cut 4 bases from V and 3 bases from J; bases unmatched to any gene: 5.

Only a few counts were recorded for this clonotype. This rearrangement joins TRBV6-1 to TRBJ1-5; 7 bases are shared with TRBD1. The CDR3 length is 15 residues. J gave up 1 base and V 10 bases, and 10 bases lay outside the gene matches. Germline V gene data show CDR1 as MNHNS and CDR2 as SASEGT. The DNA for the CDR3 is TGTGCCACCCTTGACAGGGAAGGGAGCAATCAGCCCCAGCATTTT. As protein: CATLDREGSNQPQHF.

This clonotype was observed a few times. The chain joins TRBV28 to TRBJ1-3, with TRBD1 identical over 8 bases. Germline V gene lookup returns CDR1 MDHEN and CDR2 SYDVKM. There are 16 residues in the CDR3. The ends lost 5 bases at V and 0 bases at J; junction bases unmatched: 6. For the CDR3, the DNA is TGTGCCAGCAGTCGTATTACAGGGGGCTCTGGAAACACCATATATTTT. The encoded protein is CASSRITGGSGNTIYF. Complete variable domain (other parts from reference TRBV28 and TRBJ1-3): DVKVTQSSRYLVKRTGEKVFLECVQDMDHENMFWYRQDPGLGLRLIYFSYDVKMKEKGDIPEGYSVSREKKERFSLILESASTNQTSMYLCASSRITGGSGNTIYFGEGSWLTVV.

This clonotype was recorded at least ten times. The chain combines TRBV28 with TRBJ1-1; D ambiguous. This CDR3 contains 11 residues. With 10 bases removed from V and 5 bases from J, the gap between germline ends came to 11 bases. Germline CDR1 reads MDHEN; CDR2 reads SYDVKM. CDR3 coding DNA: TGTGCCACCCGAGGAGTTACTGAAGCTTTCTTT. This codes for CATRGVTEAFF.

V is TRBV25-1 and J is TRBJ2-2; the D gene is possibly TRBD2 (5 bases). The length of the CDR3 is 15 residues. V was pared by 2 bases and J by 7 bases, with 14 bases between. From germline, CDR1 is MGHDK and CDR2 SYGVNS. CDR3 nucleotide sequence: TGTGCCAGCAGTGAACGGGCCGGTGCGGGCGGGGAGCTGTTTTTT. Amino acids: CASSERAGAGGELFF.

The V call is TRBV28, the J call TRBJ2-7; the D is unclear. CDR3 size: 13 residues. V was cut by 4 bases and J by 2 bases, with 9 bases left in between. The germline V gene has CDR1 MDHEN and CDR2 SYDVKM. This chain's CDR3 is CASSSRNPYEQYF. As DNA, the CDR3 is TGTGCCAGCAGTTCTCGGAATCCCTACGAGCAGTACTTC.

This clonotype was recorded many times. Compared with germline, one end of the junction differs, possibly owing to a read error. The genes are TRBV7-2 and TRBJ1-5; 8 bases match TRBD1. CDR3 length: 16 residues. In germline, CDR1 is SGHTA, CDR2 FQGNSA. CDR3 protein: CASSLAGQGAGQPQHF. Here the CDR3 DNA reads TGTGCCAGCAGCCTAGCCGGACAGGGTGCGGGACAGCCCCAGCATTTT.

This chain joins TRBV9 and TRBJ1-6; D might be TRBD1 (5 bases). V was shortened by 3 bases and J by 5 bases, with 15 bases between the two germline ends. This CDR3 contains 16 residues. Germline CDR1 and CDR2: SGDLS and YYNGEE. CDR3 in DNA: TGTGCCAGCAGCGCCCGAGCGGGCAGGGATAATTCACCCCTCCACTTT. This gives the protein CASSARAGRDNSPLHF. Full variable domain (missing parts from reference TRBV9 and TRBJ1-6): DSGVTQTPKHLITATGQRVTLRCSPRSGDLSVYWYQQSLDQGLQFLIQYYNGEERAKGNILERFSAQQFPDLHSELNLSSLELGDSALYFCASSARAGRDNSPLHFGNGTRLTVT.